The T cell receptor (beta chain) described here comes from a study of OX40 agonist ivuxolimab in advanced cancers. In the study overall: Three patients, one with hepatocellular carcinoma and two with cutaneous melanoma, responded partially. Study findings and constraints: In CD8+ T cells, expanded clones were on average more numerous than in CD4+.

Worth noting for this clone: Its antigen is undetermined.

The V gene lost 6 bases and the J gene lost 3 bases, with 12 bases spanning the gap. Germline CDR1 SEHNR, CDR2 FQNEAQ (reference sequence). The CDR3 sequence is 14 residues long. Assay: immunoSEQ multiplex PCR; the TCRdb copy retains only in-frame clones and omits some. In the table there are tens of thousands of clones, approximately 83% of which are singletons. The J gene is TRBJ1-5, the V gene TRBV7-9; maybe TRBD1 (6 bases). The source is an adult with an advanced solid tumor such as melanoma, head and neck, liver or kidney cancer. The sequencing used CD4+ or CD8+ T cells sorted from blood, collected in a trial of the OX40 agonist ivuxolimab. As DNA, the CDR3 is TGTGCCAGCAGTAACGGGGGCATCAATCAGCCCCAGCATTTT. It translates to CASSNGGINQPQHF.